This TCR beta chain was observed in a study of molecular identifiers for immune sequencing clone quantification. Overall study findings and caveats: Highly expanded clones may be undercounted when identical TCR molecules share barcodes.

This CDR3 is built from 14 residues. V was shortened by 8 bases and J by 1 base, with 16 bases between the two germline ends. Sorted inputs of roughly 17,000 to 1,000,000 cells, with 10%, 30% or 50% RNA, yielded naive CD8 libraries. CD8+CD4-CCR7+CD45RA+ cells were sorted as naive CD8 T cells. Previously described methods and listed TCR primers were used for bulk TCR libraries. Each CDR3 protein gets one entry after TCRdb re-called the PCR reads with MiXCR. The profile covers about 10,000 distinct CDR3 sequences, with about 21% appearing a single time and around 1.5% taken by the ten largest. Notes on this clonotype: The antigen is not known.

J is TRBJ2-7 and V is TRBV5-3; the D gene is possibly TRBD2 (5 bases). TRBV5-3 is an ORF, and what it does is uncertain. The clonotype originates from a human donor in good health. Some libraries in this study had Jurkat cell RNA spiked in. Sequenced sample: naive CD8+ T cells from blood, with Jurkat cell RNA spiked in. As to subset: FACS-sorted CD8+CD4-CCR7+CD45RA+ naive T cells. The CDR3: CASSGHTASYEQYF. For the CDR3, the DNA is TGTGCCAGCAGCGGCCATACCGCTTCCTACGAGCAGTACTTC.